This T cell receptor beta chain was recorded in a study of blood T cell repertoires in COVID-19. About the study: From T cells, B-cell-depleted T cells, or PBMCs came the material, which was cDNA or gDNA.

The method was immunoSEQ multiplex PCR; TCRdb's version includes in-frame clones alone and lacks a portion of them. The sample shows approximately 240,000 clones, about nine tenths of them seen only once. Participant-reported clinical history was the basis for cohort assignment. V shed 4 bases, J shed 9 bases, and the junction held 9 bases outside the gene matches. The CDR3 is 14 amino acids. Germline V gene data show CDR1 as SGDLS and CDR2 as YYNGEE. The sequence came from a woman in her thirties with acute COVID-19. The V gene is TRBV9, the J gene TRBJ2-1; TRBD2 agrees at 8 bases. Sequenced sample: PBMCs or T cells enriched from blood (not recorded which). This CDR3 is CASSPRPGGGEQFF. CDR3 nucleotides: TGTGCCAGCAGCCCCCGGCCCGGGGGGGGTGAGCAGTTCTTC.